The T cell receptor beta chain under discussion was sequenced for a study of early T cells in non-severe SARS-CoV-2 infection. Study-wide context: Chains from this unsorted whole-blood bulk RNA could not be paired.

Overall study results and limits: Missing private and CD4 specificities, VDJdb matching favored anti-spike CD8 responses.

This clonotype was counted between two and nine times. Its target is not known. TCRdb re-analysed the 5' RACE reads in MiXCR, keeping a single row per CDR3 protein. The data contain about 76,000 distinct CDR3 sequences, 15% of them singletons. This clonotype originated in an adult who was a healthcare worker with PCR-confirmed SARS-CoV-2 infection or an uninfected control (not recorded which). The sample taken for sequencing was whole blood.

The CDR3 nucleotides are TGCGCCAGCAACCGAGGGGACCCAGTCTCTGGAAACACCATATATTTT. Encoded protein: CASNRGDPVSGNTIYF. This chain joins TRBV5-1 and TRBJ1-3; TRBD1 is a possible D gene (5 bases). This CDR3 comprises 16 residues. Trimming shortened V by 6 bases and J by 0 bases, and 16 bases separated the two germline ends. Germline CDR1 is SGHRS and CDR2 is YFSETQ.